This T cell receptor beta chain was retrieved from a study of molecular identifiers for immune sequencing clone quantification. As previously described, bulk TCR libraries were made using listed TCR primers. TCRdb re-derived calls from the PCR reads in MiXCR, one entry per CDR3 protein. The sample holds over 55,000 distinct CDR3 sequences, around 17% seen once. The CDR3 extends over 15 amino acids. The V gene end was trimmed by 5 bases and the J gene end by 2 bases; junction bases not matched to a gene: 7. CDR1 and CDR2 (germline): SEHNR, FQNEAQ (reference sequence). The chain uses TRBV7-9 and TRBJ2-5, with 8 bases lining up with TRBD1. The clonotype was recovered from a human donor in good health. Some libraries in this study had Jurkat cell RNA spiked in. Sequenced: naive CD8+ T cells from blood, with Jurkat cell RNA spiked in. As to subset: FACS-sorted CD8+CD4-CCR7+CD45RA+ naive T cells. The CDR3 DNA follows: TGTGCCAGCAGCAGAGGACAGGGTGGGCAAGAGACCCAGTACTTC. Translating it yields CASSRGQGGQETQYF.